What follows describes a single T cell receptor beta chain. Antigen specificity is unknown. V gave up 2 bases and J gave up 1 base, with 8 bases separating them. CDR3 length: 14 amino acids. Germline-derived CDR1 and CDR2 are MNHEY and SVGAGI. This entry comes from a study of shared clonotypes between healthy human individuals. General observations from the study: Enrolling few donors narrowed the genetic and exposure-history diversity that was represented.

Only in-frame clones appear in the TCRdb table, and some are missing; sequencing was by immunoSEQ multiplex PCR. The sample holds approximately 1.9 million clones, around 93% seen once. Naive CD8 cells comprised CD45RO-negative, CCR7-positively selected cells, excluding terminally differentiated effector memory CD45RA+ cells. The rearrangement joins TRBV6-5 to TRBJ1-1; D not resolved. This clonotype originated in a man younger than 30 in good health. Some clones in this sample may be carry-over from other donors' samples. The sample taken for sequencing was naive CD8+ T cells from PBMCs. CDR3 DNA sequence: TGTGCCAGCAGTTACGATATGGCGAACACTGAAGCTTTCTTT. It is translated as CASSYDMANTEAFF.